The next 11 T cell receptor beta chains were all read from a single sample in a study of T-cell memory formation after mild COVID-19. One entry per CDR3 protein, called by TCRdb with MiXCR from the 5' RACE reads. This sample yields approximately 290,000 distinct CDR3 sequences, of which approximately 7.6% are seen a single time; about 20% belongs to the top ten. Sample: PBMCs or a T cell subset sorted from them (not recorded which). Source of these receptors: a man younger than 30 who had mild COVID-19 (a few samples of this study predate the infection). Cell type and time point are not known.

The V and J genes are TRBV6-2 or TRBV6-3 and TRBJ1-5; no clear D. In germline, CDR1 is MNHEY, CDR2 SVGEGT. V was pared by 1 base and J by 1 base, with 20 bases between. The CDR3 length is 19 residues. CDR3 sequence: CASSYFVDSFRESNQPQHF. CDR3 sequence (DNA): TGTGCCAGCAGTTACTTTGTTGATTCCTTTCGAGAGAGCAATCAGCCCCAGCATTTT.

The CDR3 nucleotides read TGTGCCAGCAGTTTCGGGGGGGGCTCTTCTAGCTCCTACGAGCAGTACTTC. This codes for CASSFGGGSSSSYEQYF. The chain is built from TRBV12-3 or TRBV12-4 and TRBJ2-7, with 8 bases that match TRBD2. This CDR3 spans 17 amino acids. V shed 3 bases, J shed 0 bases, and the junction held 10 bases outside the gene matches.

This clonotype was observed many times. The gene calls are TRBV11-2 and TRBJ2-5; D may match TRBD1 or TRBD2 (6 bases each). This CDR3 contains 16 residues. Trimming took off 4 bases at V and 4 bases at J, with 19 bases between the two ends. Germline assignment: CDR1 SGHAT and CDR2 FQNNGV. Here the CDR3 DNA reads TGTGCCAGCAGCTCCCCCTGGGCGGGACACGTAGAGACCCAGTACTTC. It codes for CASSSPWAGHVETQYF.

The V gene is TRBV11-2, the J gene TRBJ2-5, with D perhaps TRBD1 or TRBD2 (5 bases each). The length of the CDR3 is 13 residues. Germline lookup yields CDR1 SGHAT and CDR2 FQNNGV. Trimming took 4 bases from V and 5 from J, leaving 11 bases between them. The CDR3: CASSSPGLETQYF. The CDR3, as DNA: TGTGCCAGCAGCTCCCCGGGGCTGGAGACCCAGTACTTC. Combining the CDR3 with reference TRBV11-2 and TRBJ2-5 gives the whole variable domain EAGVAQSPRYKIIEKRQSVAFWCNPISGHATLYWYQQILGQGPKLLIQFQNNGVVDDSQLPKDRFSAERLKGVDSTLKIQPAKLEDSAVYLCASSSPGLETQYFGPGTRLLVL.

The rearrangement joins TRBV18 to TRBJ2-7; possible D gene TRBD1, 7 bases. V lost 7 bases and J lost 12, with 19 bases in between. Germline loops: CDR1 KGHSH, CDR2 LQKENI. The CDR3 sequence is 12 residues long. The CDR3 region has the DNA TGTGCCAGCTTTTCCCAAGGAGGGACAGCGTACGTC. Encoded protein: CASFSQGGTAYV.

This clonotype was picked up many times. The chain links TRBV11-2 to TRBJ2-1; D not resolved. Deletions cut 5 bases from V and 7 bases from J, with 9 bases between. The CDR3 is 12 residues long. The germline CDR1 and CDR2 sequences are SGHAT and FQNNGV. For the CDR3, the DNA is TGTGCCAGCAGCGGGATCTTGAATGAGCAGTTCTTC. Its translation: CASSGILNEQFF. Supplemented by reference TRBV11-2 and TRBJ2-1, the full variable domain reads EAGVAQSPRYKIIEKRQSVAFWCNPISGHATLYWYQQILGQGPKLLIQFQNNGVVDDSQLPKDRFSAERLKGVDSTLKIQPAKLEDSAVYLCASSGILNEQFFGPGTRLTVL.

This chain uses TRBV3-1 with TRBJ2-3; D could derive from TRBD1 or TRBD2 (5 bases each). The CDR3 has 15 amino acids. Germline V gene lookup returns CDR1 LGHDT and CDR2 YNNKEL (reference sequence). Trimming left V 2 bases short and J 2 bases short, with 11 bases between. In DNA form, the CDR3 reads TGTGCCAGCAGCCAAATGGGACGGTACACAGATACGCAGTATTTT. Translation gives CASSQMGRYTDTQYF.

This clonotype was seen many times. Written as DNA, the CDR3 is TGCGCCAGCAGCCTCGACGACCAAAACATTCAGTACTTC. It translates to CASSLDDQNIQYF. The chain uses TRBV4-1 and TRBJ2-4, with D unclear. From germline, CDR1 is MGHRA and CDR2 YSYEKL. V was pared by 4 bases and J by 5 bases, with 9 bases between. This CDR3 region has 13 residues.

The chain is built from TRBV5-1 and TRBJ1-3, with D perhaps matching TRBD1 (6 bases). The CDR3 is 16 amino acids. Germline V gene data show CDR1 as SGHRS and CDR2 as YFSETQ. The V end lost 3 bases, the J end lost 0 bases, and 13 bases lay between the germline ends. CDR3 DNA: TGCGCCAGCAGCTCCGGGACACTGATCTCTGGAAACACCATATATTTT. It encodes CASSSGTLISGNTIYF.

Notes on this clonotype: This may be a read error: a much more frequent sequence differs by one nucleotide. This chain joins TRBV7-3 and TRBJ2-1, with D maybe TRBD2 (6 bases). This CDR3 contains 15 residues. The germline gives CDR1 SGHTA, CDR2 FQGTGA. The CDR3 reads CASSRDSSSYNEQLF. The CDR3 DNA sequence: TGTGCCAGCAGCCGGGACTCCAGCTCCTACAATGAGCAGTTATTC. The full variable domain, in which reference TRBV7-3 and TRBJ2-1 provide the parts outside the CDR3, is GAGVSQTPSNKVTEKGKYVELRCDPISGHTALYWYRQSLGQGPEFLIYFQGTGAADDSGLPNDRFFAVRPEGSVSTLKIQRTERGDSAVYLCASSRDSSSYNEQLFGPGTRLTVL.

The chain uses TRBV4-3 and TRBJ2-3; 7 nucleotides align to TRBD2. This CDR3 comprises 16 residues. In germline, CDR1 is LGHNA, CDR2 YSLEER. Trimming removed 4 bases from V and 2 bases from J; junction bases left unmatched: 9. In nucleotides, the CDR3 is TGCGCCAGCAGCCGGGGGGGAGGACTTCTCACAGATACGCAGTATTTT. It specifies CASSRGGGLLTDTQYF.